The 21 T cell receptor beta chains given below trace back to one sample, sequenced in a study of OX40 agonist ivuxolimab in advanced cancers. TCRdb's table, derived via immunoSEQ multiplex PCR, lists solely in-frame clones and lacks some. The sample consists of 73,000 or so clones, approximately 85% of them appearing once. The sequences come from CD4+ or CD8+ T cells sorted from blood, collected in a trial of the OX40 agonist ivuxolimab. These TCRs come from an adult with an advanced solid tumor such as melanoma, head and neck, liver or kidney cancer.

CDR3 sequence (DNA): TGTGCCATCAGTGAGTCGATATCTATCCTAGGGGGAGCTTTCTTT. This gives the protein CAISESISILGGAFF. The chain couples TRBV10-3 to TRBJ1-1; D is perhaps TRBD1 (6 bases). With 0 bases removed from V and 10 bases from J, the gap between germline ends came to 18 bases. The germline gives CDR1 ENHRY, CDR2 SYGVKD. The CDR3 runs 15 residues.

The CDR3: CASRRSRSEDEQYF. In DNA form, the CDR3 reads TGTGCCAGCAGACGATCTAGGTCGGAGGACGAGCAGTACTTC. The rearrangement uses TRBV7-2 and TRBJ2-7; tentatively, D is TRBD2 (5 bases). Per the germline V gene, CDR1 is SGHTA and CDR2 is FQGNSA. The ends were cut back, 6 bases at V and 5 bases at J, with 17 bases in the middle. The CDR3 sequence is 14 residues long.

This clone has a single count. This sequence joins TRBV7-4 and TRBJ2-7; TRBD1 aligns across 10 bases. Germline V gene lookup returns CDR1 SGHVT and CDR2 SQSDAQ. CDR3 length: 17 amino acids. J lost 0 bases, V lost 0 bases, and 5 bases had no gene match. The CDR3 reads CASSLAGGQGSSYEQYF. The CDR3 nucleotides are TGTGCCAGCAGCTTAGCCGGGGGACAGGGGAGCTCCTACGAGCAGTACTTC. Filled out from reference TRBV7-4 and TRBJ2-7, the complete variable domain reads GAGVSQSPRYKVAKRGRDVALRCDSISGHVTLYWYRQTLGQGSEVLTYSQSDAQRDKSGRPSGRFSAERPERSVSTLKIQRTEQGDSAVYLCASSLAGGQGSSYEQYFGPGTRLTVT.

This rearrangement joins TRBV19 to TRBJ2-5; 8 bases are a match to TRBD2. J was trimmed by 4 bases and V by 5 bases; bases with no gene match: 6. This CDR3 has 14 amino acids. Per germline, CDR1 LNHDA and CDR2 SQIVND (reference sequence). CDR3 DNA sequence: TGTGCCAGTAGTTCTCGGGGGGGCCGAGAGACCCAGTACTTC. This codes for CASSSRGGRETQYF. Full variable domain (remainder filled in from reference TRBV19 and TRBJ2-5): DGGITQSPKYLFRKEGQNVTLSCEQNLNHDAMYWYRQDPGQGLRLIYYSQIVNDFQKGDIAEGYSVSREKKESFPLTVTSAQKNPTAFYLCASSSRGGRETQYFGPGTRLLVL.

The rearrangement links TRBV30 to TRBJ2-5; 7 nucleotides line up with TRBD1. CDR3 size: 14 residues. J lost 5 bases, V lost 2 bases, and 8 bases had no gene match. Germline CDR1 reads GTSNPN; CDR2 reads SVGIG (reference sequence). CDR3 in DNA: TGTGCCTGGAGTACCACAGGGGTTGGGGAGACCCAGTACTTC. This encodes CAWSTTGVGETQYF.

The CDR3 loop is CASSFPDRESTEAFF. The DNA of the CDR3 is TGTGCCAGCAGTTTCCCGGACAGGGAAAGCACTGAAGCTTTCTTT. The chain links TRBV6-6 to TRBJ1-1; 8 nucleotides match TRBD1. The CDR3 covers 15 residues. After removal of 4 bases from V and 4 bases from J, the junction contained 8 bases not matched to a gene. Germline-derived CDR1 and CDR2 are MNHNY and SVGAGI (reference sequence).

DNA for the CDR3: TGTGCCAGCAGCTTCGGGTGGGCGGGCGAGGGTTCACCCCTCCACTTT. Amino acids: CASSFGWAGEGSPLHF. V is TRBV7-2 and J is TRBJ1-6; D not certain. CDR3 size: 16 residues. Germline values: CDR1 SGHTA, CDR2 FQGNSA. V was cut by 3 bases and J by 9 bases, with 18 bases left in between.

The V gene is TRBV21-1, the J gene TRBJ1-1. TRBV21-1 is shown as a pseudogene. The CDR3 extends over 16 amino acids. CDR3 in DNA: TGTGCCAGCAGCAAAGGCCCGGGGGGAGAGGCCACTGAAGCTTTCTTT. Translated, it gives CASSKGPGGEATEAFF.

In this sample, this clone turned up a few times. The CDR3 DNA reads as TGTGCCAGCAGACCAAGGCCGGGACAGGGTTCCTACGAGCAGTACTTC. Translating it yields CASRPRPGQGSYEQYF. This chain uses TRBV5-4 with TRBJ2-7; TRBD1 agrees at 9 bases. Germline values: CDR1 SGHNT, CDR2 YYREEE (reference sequence). Trimming removed 5 bases from V and 1 base from J; junction bases left unmatched: 10. The CDR3 covers 16 residues.

The chain couples TRBV9 to TRBJ1-1; D is perhaps TRBD1 (5 bases). The CDR3 length is 14 residues. CDR1 is SGDLS, CDR2 YYNGEE, per germline. V was cut by 4 bases and J by 6 bases, with 16 bases left in between. CDR3 nucleotide sequence: TGTGCCAGCAGCCTACGGGGGTTTGGGGCTGAAGCTTTCTTT. Residues: CASSLRGFGAEAFF.

This chain links TRBV4-3 with TRBJ2-4, with 7 bases matching TRBD1. The CDR3 is 15 residues long. Germline CDR1 reads LGHNA; CDR2 reads YSLEER. The J segment lost 6 bases and the V segment lost 0 bases, leaving 5 bases of the junction unmatched. The CDR3 DNA reads TGCGCCAGCAGCCAAGAGTGGGCAGGGGGAAACATTCAGTACTTC. Its protein product is CASSQEWAGGNIQYF.

The chain employs TRBV5-1 and TRBJ2-7; the D call may be TRBD1 or TRBD2 (5 bases each). Trimming removed 5 bases at V and 2 bases at J, with 5 bases between. The CDR3 is made up of 11 amino acids. Germline V gene lookup returns CDR1 SGHRS and CDR2 YFSETQ. The CDR3 sequence is CASRGAYEQYF. CDR3 sequence (DNA): TGCGCCAGCAGGGGGGCCTACGAGCAGTACTTC. Full variable domain (remainder filled in from reference TRBV5-1 and TRBJ2-7): KAGVTQTPRYLIKTRGQQVTLSCSPISGHRSVSWYQQTPGQGLQFLFEYFSETQRNKGNFPGRFSGRQFSNSRSEMNVSTLELGDSALYLCASRGAYEQYFGPGTRLTVT.

This chain joins TRBV18 and TRBJ2-7; D is undetermined. The CDR3 has 15 amino acids. V lost 3 bases and J lost 0, with 12 bases in between. Germline CDR1 is KGHSH and CDR2 is LQKENI. As DNA, the CDR3 is TGTGCCAGCTCACCCTCGGCAGGCAGCTCCTACGAGCAGTACTTC. This gives the protein CASSPSAGSSYEQYF.

The V call is TRBV5-1, the J call TRBJ2-5; D unresolved. CDR3 length: 15 amino acids. Germline values: CDR1 SGHRS, CDR2 YFSETQ. Trimming took off 4 bases at V and 2 bases at J, with 15 bases between the two ends. In DNA, the CDR3 is TGCGCCAGCAGCACCAACGGAAGGCAACAAGAGACCCAGTACTTC. Translation gives CASSTNGRQQETQYF.

This chain connects TRBV5-1 to TRBJ2-7; D ambiguous. Trimming removed 4 bases at V and 4 bases at J, with 9 bases between. The CDR3 contains 12 residues. Looked up from germline, CDR1 is SGHRS and CDR2 is YFSETQ. CDR3 in DNA: TGCGCCAGCAGCCTGGACGGGTACGAGCAGTACTTC. It codes for CASSLDGYEQYF.

V gene TRBV5-4 combines with J gene TRBJ2-3; 8 positions match TRBD1. Germline CDR1 is SGHNT and CDR2 is YYREEE (reference sequence). Germline trimming cut 0 bases from V and 3 bases from J; bases unmatched to any gene: 12. This CDR3 is built from 18 residues. CDR3 in DNA: TGTGCCAGCAGCTTGGGAGGGTCAGGGGGCACCCGAACAGATACGCAGTATTTT. Translation: CASSLGGSGGTRTDTQYF.

V is TRBV7-9 and J is TRBJ2-7; D perhaps matches TRBD1 (6 bases). Germline CDR1 is SEHNR and CDR2 is FQNEAQ (reference sequence). This CDR3 has 14 amino acids. Deletions cut 5 bases from V and 4 bases from J, with 15 bases between. The CDR3 protein is CASSKEAGDYEQYF. CDR3 DNA sequence: TGTGCCAGCAGCAAGGAAGCAGGGGATTACGAGCAGTACTTC. Looking up the rest from reference TRBV7-9 and TRBJ2-7 gives the full variable domain: DTGVSQNPRHKITKRGQNVTFRCDPISEHNRLYWYRQTLGQGPEFLTYFQNEAQLEKSRLLSDRFSAERPKGSFSTLEIQRTEQGDSAMYLCASSKEAGDYEQYFGPGTRLTVT.

V is TRBV11-2 and J is TRBJ1-5; D remains unclear. Trimming took 0 bases from V and 1 from J, leaving 4 bases between them. Germline V lookup: CDR1 SGHAT, CDR2 FQNNGV. The CDR3 loop spans 14 amino acids. The CDR3 loop is CASSLEGSNQPQHF. In nucleotides, the CDR3 is TGTGCCAGCAGCTTAGAGGGCAGCAATCAGCCCCAGCATTTT.

V usage is TRBV19 and J usage is TRBJ2-3; tentative D call: TRBD1 (5 bases). This CDR3 has 16 amino acids. V was pared by 6 bases and J by 5 bases, with 21 bases between. Germline V gene data show CDR1 as LNHDA and CDR2 as SQIVND (reference sequence). The CDR3 DNA is TGTGCCAGTAGCTTTGTAATAACAGGCCCAAGAGATACGCAGTATTTT. It encodes CASSFVITGPRDTQYF.

V usage is TRBV6-5 and J usage is TRBJ1-6, with D tentatively TRBD1 (5 bases). CDR1 and CDR2 from the germline V gene are MNHEY and SVGAGI. The CDR3 is 14 residues long. Trimming cost V 6 bases and J 9 bases, with 15 bases left between them. CDR3 in DNA: TGTGCCAGCAGAATCGACGGAGGGGTTTCACCCCTCCACTTT. The encoded protein is CASRIDGGVSPLHF.

The chain recombines TRBV30 with TRBJ1-1; D is unresolved. Per the germline V gene, CDR1 is GTSNPN and CDR2 is SVGIG (reference sequence). The CDR3 runs to 14 residues. The V end was cut by 3 bases, the J end by 4 bases, with 15 bases between. The CDR3 loop is CAWSLNGPGTEAFF. The CDR3 DNA sequence: TGTGCCTGGAGCCTCAACGGTCCGGGCACTGAAGCTTTCTTT.